This entry lists 2 T cell receptor beta chains sequenced from one sample in a study of neurological immune-mediated disorders. Each CDR3 protein is one row after TCRdb ran MiXCR on the 5' RACE reads. The profile shows tens of thousands of distinct CDR3 sequences, 3.5% to 5% of them singletons. The sequenced material came from PBMCs. The source of these receptors is a man aged 30 to 39 with multiple sclerosis.

This clonotype is medium-sized within its sample. The CDR3 region is CSADGHLNTEAFF. Here the CDR3 DNA reads TGCAGCGCCGACGGACACCTGAACACTGAAGCTTTCTTT. The chain is built from TRBV29-1 and TRBJ1-1; the D gene is possibly TRBD1 (5 bases). Germline values: CDR1 SQVTM, CDR2 ANQGSEA. V was cut by 7 bases and J by 0 bases, with 12 bases left in between. The CDR3 contains 13 residues. Combining the CDR3 with reference TRBV29-1 and TRBJ1-1 gives the whole variable domain SAVISQKPSRDICQRGTSLTIQCQVDSQVTMMFWYRQQPGQSLTLIATANQGSEATYESGFVIDKFPISRPNLTFSTLTVSNMSPEDSSIYLCSADGHLNTEAFFGQGTRLTVV.

This clonotype was picked up many times. The V gene is TRBV9, the J gene TRBJ1-1, with D maybe TRBD1 (6 bases). The ends were cut back, 3 bases at V and 4 bases at J, with 16 bases in the middle. The CDR3 length is 15 residues. The germline V gene has CDR1 SGDLS and CDR2 YYNGEE. The CDR3 region has the DNA TGTGCCAGCAGCGAGGGGGAAGGAGGGGGCACTGAAGCTTTCTTT. This encodes CASSEGEGGGTEAFF.